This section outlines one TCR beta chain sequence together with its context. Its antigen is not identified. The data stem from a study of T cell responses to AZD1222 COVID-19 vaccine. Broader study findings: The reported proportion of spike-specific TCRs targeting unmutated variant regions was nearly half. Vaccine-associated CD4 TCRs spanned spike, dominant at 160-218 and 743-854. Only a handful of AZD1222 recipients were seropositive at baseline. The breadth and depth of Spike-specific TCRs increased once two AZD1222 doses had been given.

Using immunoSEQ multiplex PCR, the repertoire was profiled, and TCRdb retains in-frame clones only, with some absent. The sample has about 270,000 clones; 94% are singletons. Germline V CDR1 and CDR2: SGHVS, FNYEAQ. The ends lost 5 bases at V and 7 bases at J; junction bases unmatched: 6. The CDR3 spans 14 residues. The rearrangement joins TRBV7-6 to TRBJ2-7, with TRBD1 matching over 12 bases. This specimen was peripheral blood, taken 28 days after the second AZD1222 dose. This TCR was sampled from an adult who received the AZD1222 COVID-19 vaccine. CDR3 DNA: TGTGCCAGCAGCCCCGGGACAGGGGGCCGGGAGCAGTACTTC. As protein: CASSPGTGGREQYF.